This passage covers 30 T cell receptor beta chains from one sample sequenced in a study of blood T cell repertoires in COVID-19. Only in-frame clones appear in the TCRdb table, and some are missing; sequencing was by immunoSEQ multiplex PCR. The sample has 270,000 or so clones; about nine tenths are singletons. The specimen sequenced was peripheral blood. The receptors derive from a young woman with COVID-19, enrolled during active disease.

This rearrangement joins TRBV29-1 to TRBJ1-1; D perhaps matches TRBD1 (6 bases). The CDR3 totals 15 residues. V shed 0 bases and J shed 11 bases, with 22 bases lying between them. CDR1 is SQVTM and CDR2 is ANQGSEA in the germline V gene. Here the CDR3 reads CSVEDPGTRVLDAFF. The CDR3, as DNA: TGCAGCGTTGAAGATCCTGGGACACGAGTACTGGATGCTTTCTTT.

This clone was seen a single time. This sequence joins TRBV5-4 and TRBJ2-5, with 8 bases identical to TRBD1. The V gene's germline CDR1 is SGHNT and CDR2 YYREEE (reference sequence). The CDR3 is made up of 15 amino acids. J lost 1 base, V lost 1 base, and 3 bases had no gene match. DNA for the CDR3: TGTGCCAGCAGCTTGAAAACAGGGGGCCAAGAGACCCAGTACTTC. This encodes CASSLKTGGQETQYF.

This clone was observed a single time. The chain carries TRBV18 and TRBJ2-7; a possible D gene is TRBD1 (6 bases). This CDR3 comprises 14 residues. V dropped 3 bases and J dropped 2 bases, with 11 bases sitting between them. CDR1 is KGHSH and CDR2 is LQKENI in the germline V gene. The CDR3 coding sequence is TGTGCCAGCTCACCTCAGGGGCAACCCTACGAGCAGTACTTC. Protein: CASSPQGQPYEQYF. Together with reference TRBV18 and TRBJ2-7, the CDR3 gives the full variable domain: NAGVMQNPRHLVRRRGQEARLRCSPMKGHSHVYWYRQLPEEGLKFMVYLQKENIIDESGMPKERFSAEFPKEGPSILRIQQVVRGDSAAYFCASSPQGQPYEQYFGPGTRLTVT.

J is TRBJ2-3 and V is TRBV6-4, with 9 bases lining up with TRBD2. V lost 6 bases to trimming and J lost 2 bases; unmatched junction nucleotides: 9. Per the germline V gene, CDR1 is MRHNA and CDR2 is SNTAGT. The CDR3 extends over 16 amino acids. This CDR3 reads CASSKGLAGNTDTQYF. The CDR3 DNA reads TGTGCCAGCAGCAAGGGGCTAGCGGGGAACACAGATACGCAGTATTTT.

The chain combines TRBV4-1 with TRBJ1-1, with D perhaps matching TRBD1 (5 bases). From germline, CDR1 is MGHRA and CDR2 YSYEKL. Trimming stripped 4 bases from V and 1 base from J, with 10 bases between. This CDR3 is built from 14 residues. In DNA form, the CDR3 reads TGCGCCAGCAGCCGGACACAACCGAACACTGAAGCTTTCTTT. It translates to CASSRTQPNTEAFF.

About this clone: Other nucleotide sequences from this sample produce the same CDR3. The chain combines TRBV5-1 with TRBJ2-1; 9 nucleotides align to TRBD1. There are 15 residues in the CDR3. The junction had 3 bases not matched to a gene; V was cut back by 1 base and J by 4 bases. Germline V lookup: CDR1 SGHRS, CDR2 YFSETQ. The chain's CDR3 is CASSLPGTGYNEQFF. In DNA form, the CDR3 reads TGCGCCAGCAGCTTGCCCGGGACAGGGTACAATGAGCAGTTCTTC.

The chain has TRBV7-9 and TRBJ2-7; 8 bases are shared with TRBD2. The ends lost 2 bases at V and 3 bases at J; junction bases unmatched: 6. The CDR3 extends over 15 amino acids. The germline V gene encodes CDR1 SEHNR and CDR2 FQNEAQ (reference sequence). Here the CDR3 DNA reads TGTGCCAGCAGCTTAAAAGCGGGGGAATTCTACGAGCAGTACTTC. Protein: CASSLKAGEFYEQYF. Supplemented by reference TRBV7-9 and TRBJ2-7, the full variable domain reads DTGVSQNPRHKITKRGQNVTFRCDPISEHNRLYWYRQTLGQGPEFLTYFQNEAQLEKSRLLSDRFSAERPKGSFSTLEIQRTEQGDSAMYLCASSLKAGEFYEQYFGPGTRLTVT.

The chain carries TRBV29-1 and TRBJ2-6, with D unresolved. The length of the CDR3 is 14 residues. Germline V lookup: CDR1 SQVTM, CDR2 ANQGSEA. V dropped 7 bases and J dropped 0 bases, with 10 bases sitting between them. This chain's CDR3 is CSAQQNSGANVLTF. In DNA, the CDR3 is TGCAGCGCCCAACAGAACTCTGGGGCCAACGTCCTGACTTTC.

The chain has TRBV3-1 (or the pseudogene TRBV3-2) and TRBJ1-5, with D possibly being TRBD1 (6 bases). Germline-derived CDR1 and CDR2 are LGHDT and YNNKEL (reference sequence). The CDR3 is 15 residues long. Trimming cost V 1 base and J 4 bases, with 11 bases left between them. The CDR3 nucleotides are TGTGCCAGCAGCCAAGGTTGGGGGCCGAATCAGCCCCAGCATTTT. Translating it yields CASSQGWGPNQPQHF.

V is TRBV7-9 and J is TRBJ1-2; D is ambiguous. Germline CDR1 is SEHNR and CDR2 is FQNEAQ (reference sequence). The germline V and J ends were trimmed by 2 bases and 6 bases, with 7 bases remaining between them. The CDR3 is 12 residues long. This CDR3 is CASSLRGDGYTF. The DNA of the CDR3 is TGTGCCAGCAGCTTACGGGGAGATGGCTACACCTTC.

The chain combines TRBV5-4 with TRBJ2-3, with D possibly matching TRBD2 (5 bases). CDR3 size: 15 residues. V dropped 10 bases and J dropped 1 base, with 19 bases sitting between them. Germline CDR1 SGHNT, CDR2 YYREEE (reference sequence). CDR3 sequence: CASHEGGLGTDTQYF. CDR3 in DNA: TGTGCCTCACACGAGGGCGGGTTGGGCACAGATACGCAGTATTTT.

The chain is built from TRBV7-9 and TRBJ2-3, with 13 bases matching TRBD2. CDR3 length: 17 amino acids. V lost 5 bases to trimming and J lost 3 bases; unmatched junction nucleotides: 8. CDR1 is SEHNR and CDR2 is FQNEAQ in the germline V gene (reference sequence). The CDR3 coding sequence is TGTGCCAGCAGCCAAACTAGCGGGGGGGCCGTAACAGATACGCAGTATTTT. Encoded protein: CASSQTSGGAVTDTQYF.

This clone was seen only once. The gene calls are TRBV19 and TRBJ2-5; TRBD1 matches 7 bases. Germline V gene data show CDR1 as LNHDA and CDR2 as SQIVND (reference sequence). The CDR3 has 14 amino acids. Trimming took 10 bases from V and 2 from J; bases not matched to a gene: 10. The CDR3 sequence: CATRTGGIQETQYF. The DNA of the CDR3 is TGTGCCACCCGGACAGGTGGAATTCAAGAGACCCAGTACTTC.

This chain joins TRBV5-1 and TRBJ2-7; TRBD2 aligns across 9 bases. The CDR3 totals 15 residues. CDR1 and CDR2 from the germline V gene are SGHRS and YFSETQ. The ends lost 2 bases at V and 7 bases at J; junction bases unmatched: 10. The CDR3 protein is CASSFSPQAGGEQYF. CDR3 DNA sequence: TGCGCCAGCAGCTTTAGCCCCCAGGCGGGAGGGGAGCAGTACTTC.

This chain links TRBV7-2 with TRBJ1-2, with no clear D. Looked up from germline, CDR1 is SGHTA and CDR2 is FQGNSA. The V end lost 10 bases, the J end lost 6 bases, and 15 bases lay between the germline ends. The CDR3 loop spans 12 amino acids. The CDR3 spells CAILGGEDGYTF. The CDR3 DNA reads TGTGCCATCCTTGGCGGGGAAGATGGCTACACCTTC. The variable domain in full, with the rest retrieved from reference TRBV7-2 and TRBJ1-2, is GAGVSQSPSNKVTEKGKDVELRCDPISGHTALYWYRQSLGQGLEFLIYFQGNSAPDKSGLPSDRFSAERTGGSVSTLTIQRTQQEDSAVYLCAILGGEDGYTFGSGTRLTVV.

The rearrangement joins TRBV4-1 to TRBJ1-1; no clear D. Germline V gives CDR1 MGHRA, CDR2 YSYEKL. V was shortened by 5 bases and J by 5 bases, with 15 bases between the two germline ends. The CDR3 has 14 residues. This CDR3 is CASSVGQRGTEAFF. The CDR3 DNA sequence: TGCGCCAGCAGCGTTGGGCAGCGGGGAACTGAAGCTTTCTTT.

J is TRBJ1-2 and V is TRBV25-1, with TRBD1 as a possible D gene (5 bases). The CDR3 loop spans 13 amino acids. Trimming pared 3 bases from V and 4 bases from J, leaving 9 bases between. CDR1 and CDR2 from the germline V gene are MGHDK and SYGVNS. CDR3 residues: CASSETTVYGYTF. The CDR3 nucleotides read TGTGCCAGCAGTGAGACGACAGTCTATGGCTACACCTTC.

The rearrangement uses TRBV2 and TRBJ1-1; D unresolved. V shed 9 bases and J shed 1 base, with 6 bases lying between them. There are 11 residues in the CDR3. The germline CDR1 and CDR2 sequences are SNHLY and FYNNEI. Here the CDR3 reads CASAENTEAFF. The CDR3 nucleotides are TGTGCCAGTGCGGAGAACACTGAAGCTTTCTTT.

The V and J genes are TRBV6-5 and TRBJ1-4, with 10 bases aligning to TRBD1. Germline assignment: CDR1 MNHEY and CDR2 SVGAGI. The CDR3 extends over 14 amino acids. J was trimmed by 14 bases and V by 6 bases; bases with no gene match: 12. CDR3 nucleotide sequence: TGTGCCAGCAGCCCCGGACAGGGGGATTTTTTCCTGTTTTTT. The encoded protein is CASSPGQGDFFLFF.

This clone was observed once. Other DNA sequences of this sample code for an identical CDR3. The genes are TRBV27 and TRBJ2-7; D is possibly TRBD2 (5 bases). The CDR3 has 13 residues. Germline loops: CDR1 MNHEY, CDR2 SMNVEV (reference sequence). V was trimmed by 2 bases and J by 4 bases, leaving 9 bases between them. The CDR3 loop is CASSLTGSYEQYF. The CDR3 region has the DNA TGTGCCAGCAGTTTAACGGGATCTTACGAGCAGTACTTC.

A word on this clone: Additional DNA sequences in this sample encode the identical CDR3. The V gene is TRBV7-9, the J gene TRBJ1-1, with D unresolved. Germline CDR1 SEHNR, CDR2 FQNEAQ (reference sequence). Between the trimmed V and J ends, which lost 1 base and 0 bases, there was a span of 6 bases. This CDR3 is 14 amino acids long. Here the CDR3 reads CASSLGAMNTEAFF. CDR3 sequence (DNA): TGTGCCAGCAGCTTAGGGGCCATGAACACTGAAGCTTTCTTT.

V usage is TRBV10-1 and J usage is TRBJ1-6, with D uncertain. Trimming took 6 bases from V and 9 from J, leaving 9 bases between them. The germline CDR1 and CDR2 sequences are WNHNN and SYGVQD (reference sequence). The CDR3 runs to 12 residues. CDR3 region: CASRLYGSPLHF. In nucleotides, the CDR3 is TGCGCCAGCAGACTATATGGTTCACCCCTCCACTTT.

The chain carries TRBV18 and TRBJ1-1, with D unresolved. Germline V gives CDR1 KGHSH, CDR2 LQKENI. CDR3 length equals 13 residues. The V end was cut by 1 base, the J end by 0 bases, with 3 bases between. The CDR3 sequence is CASSPQLNTEAFF. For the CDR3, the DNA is TGTGCCAGCTCACCACAGCTGAACACTGAAGCTTTCTTT. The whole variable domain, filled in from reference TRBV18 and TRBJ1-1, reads NAGVMQNPRHLVRRRGQEARLRCSPMKGHSHVYWYRQLPEEGLKFMVYLQKENIIDESGMPKERFSAEFPKEGPSILRIQQVVRGDSAAYFCASSPQLNTEAFFGQGTRLTVV.

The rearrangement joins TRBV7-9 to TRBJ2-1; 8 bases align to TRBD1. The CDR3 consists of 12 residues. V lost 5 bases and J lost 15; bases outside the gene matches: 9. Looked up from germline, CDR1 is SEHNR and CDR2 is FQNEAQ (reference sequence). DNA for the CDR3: TGTGCCAGCAGCGATCAGGGGGCCCGGTGGTTCTTC. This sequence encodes CASSDQGARWFF. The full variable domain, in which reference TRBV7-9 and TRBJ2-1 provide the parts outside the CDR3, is DTGVSQNPRHKITKRGQNVTFRCDPISEHNRLYWYRQTLGQGPEFLTYFQNEAQLEKSRLLSDRFSAERPKGSFSTLEIQRTEQGDSAMYLCASSDQGARWFFGPGTRLTVL.

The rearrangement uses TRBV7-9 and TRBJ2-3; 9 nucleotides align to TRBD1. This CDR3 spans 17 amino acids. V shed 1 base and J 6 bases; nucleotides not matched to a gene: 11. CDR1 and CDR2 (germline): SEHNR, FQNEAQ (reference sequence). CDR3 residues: CASSLVRDRVSKDTQYF. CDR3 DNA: TGTGCCAGCAGCTTAGTCCGGGACAGGGTTTCCAAGGATACGCAGTATTTT. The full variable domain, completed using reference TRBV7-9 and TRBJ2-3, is DTGVSQNPRHKITKRGQNVTFRCDPISEHNRLYWYRQTLGQGPEFLTYFQNEAQLEKSRLLSDRFSAERPKGSFSTLEIQRTEQGDSAMYLCASSLVRDRVSKDTQYFGPGTRLTVL.

The CDR3 DNA reads as TGTGCCAGCAGTGAAGTCTTGGGGGGATTCGTCTACGAGCAGTACTTC. Translating it yields CASSEVLGGFVYEQYF. The chain carries TRBV2 and TRBJ2-7; D might be TRBD2 (6 bases). V shed 1 base and J shed 3 bases, with 16 bases lying between them. The CDR3 covers 16 residues. Germline V gene sequence: CDR1 SNHLY, CDR2 FYNNEI.

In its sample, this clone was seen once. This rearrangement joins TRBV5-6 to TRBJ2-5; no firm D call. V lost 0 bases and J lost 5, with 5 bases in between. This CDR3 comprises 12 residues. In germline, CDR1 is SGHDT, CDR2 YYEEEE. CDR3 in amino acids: CASSLDRETQYF. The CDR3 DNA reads TGTGCCAGCAGCTTGGACCGGGAGACCCAGTACTTC.

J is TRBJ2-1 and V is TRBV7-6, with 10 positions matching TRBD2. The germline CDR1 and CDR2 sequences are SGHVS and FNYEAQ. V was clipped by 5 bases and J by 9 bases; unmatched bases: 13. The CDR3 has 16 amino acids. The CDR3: CASSPRGAGGPGEQFF. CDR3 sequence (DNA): TGTGCCAGCAGCCCCCGGGGAGCGGGGGGGCCGGGTGAGCAGTTCTTC.

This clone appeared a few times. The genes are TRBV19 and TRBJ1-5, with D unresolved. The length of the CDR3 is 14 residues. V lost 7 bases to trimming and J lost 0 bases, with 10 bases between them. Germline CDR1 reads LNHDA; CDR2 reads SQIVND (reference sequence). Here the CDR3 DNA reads TGTGCCAGTAATCTCCGGGATAGCAATCAGCCCCAGCATTTT. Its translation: CASNLRDSNQPQHF.

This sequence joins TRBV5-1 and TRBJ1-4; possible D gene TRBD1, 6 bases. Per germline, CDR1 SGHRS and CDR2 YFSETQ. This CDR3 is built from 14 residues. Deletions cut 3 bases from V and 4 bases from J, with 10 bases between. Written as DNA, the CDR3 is TGCGCCAGCAGCTGGGGGCGTGTTAATGAAAAACTGTTTTTT. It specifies CASSWGRVNEKLFF.